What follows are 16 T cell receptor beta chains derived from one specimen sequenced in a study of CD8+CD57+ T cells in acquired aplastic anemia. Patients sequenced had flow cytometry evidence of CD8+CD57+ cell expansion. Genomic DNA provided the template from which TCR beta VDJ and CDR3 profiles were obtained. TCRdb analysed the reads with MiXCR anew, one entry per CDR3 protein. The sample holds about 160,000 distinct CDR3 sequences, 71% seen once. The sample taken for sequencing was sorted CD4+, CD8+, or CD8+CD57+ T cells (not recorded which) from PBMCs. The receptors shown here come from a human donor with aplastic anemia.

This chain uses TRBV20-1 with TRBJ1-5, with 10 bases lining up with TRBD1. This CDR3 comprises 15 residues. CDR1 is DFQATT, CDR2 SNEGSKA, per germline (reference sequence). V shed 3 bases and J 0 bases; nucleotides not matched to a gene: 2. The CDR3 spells CSASRTGGSNQPQHF. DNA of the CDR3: TGCAGTGCTAGCAGGACAGGGGGTAGCAATCAGCCCCAGCATTTT.

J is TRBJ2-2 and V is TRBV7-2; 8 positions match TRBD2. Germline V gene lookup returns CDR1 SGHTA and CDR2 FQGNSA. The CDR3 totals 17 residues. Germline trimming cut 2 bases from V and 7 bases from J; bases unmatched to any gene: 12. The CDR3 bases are TGTGCCAGCAGCTTAAAAGCCGGGACTAGTGTGAGCGGGGAGCTGTTTTTT. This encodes CASSLKAGTSVSGELFF.

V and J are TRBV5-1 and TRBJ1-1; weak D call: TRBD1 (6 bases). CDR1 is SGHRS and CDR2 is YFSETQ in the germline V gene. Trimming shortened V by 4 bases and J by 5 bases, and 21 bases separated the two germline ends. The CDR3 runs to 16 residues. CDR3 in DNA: TGCGCCAGCAGCATTATTACTGGTACCCAGGGGACTGAAGCTTTCTTT. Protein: CASSIITGTQGTEAFF.

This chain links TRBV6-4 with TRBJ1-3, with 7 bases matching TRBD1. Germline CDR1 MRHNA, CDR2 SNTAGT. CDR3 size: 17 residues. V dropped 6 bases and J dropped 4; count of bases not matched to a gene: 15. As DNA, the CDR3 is TGTGCCAGCAGCCTTAACCGACAGGGTTGGGCGGGAAACACCATATATTTT. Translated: CASSLNRQGWAGNTIYF.

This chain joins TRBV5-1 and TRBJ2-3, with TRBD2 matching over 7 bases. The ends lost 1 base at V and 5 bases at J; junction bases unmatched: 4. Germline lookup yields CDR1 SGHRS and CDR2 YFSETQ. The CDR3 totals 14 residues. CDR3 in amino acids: CASSLSSGGDTQYF. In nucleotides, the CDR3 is TGCGCCAGCAGCTTGTCTAGCGGAGGAGATACGCAGTATTTT.

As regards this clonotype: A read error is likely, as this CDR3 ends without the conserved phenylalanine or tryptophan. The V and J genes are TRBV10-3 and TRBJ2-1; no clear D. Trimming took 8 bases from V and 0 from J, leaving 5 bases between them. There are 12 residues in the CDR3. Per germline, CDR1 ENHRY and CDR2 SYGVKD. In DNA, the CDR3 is TGTGCCATCGGTAGCTCCTACAATGAGCAGTTCCTC. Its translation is CAIGSSYNEQFL.

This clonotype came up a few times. CDR3 coding DNA: TGCGCCAGCAGCCACTTAGGGGGGCAGTTAGGTTTGAACACTGAAGCTTTCTTT. As protein: CASSHLGGQLGLNTEAFF. The J gene is TRBJ1-1, the V gene TRBV4-1; tentative D call: TRBD1 (6 bases). With 3 bases removed from V and 0 bases from J, the gap between germline ends came to 20 bases. This CDR3 comprises 18 residues. Germline CDR1 is MGHRA and CDR2 is YSYEKL.

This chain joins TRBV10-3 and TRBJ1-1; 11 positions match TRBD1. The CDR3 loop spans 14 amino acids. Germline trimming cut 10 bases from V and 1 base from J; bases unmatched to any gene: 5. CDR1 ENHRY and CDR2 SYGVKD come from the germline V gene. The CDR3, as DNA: TGTGCCACCGGACAGGGGGCGACGAACACTGAAGCTTTCTTT. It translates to CATGQGATNTEAFF.

CDR3 DNA: TGTGCCAGCAGTGAACAGTCGCCCAGCTCCTACGAGCAGTACTTC. This codes for CASSEQSPSSYEQYF. V and J are TRBV12-3 or TRBV12-4 and TRBJ2-7, with unresolved D. The CDR3 extends over 15 amino acids. V was pared by 5 bases and J by 0 bases, with 14 bases between.

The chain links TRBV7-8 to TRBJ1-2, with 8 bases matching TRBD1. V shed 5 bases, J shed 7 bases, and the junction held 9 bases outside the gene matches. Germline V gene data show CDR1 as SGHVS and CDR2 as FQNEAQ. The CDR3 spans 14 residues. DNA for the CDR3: TGTGCCAGCAGCCCCCTCCAACAGGGGGTTGGCTACACCTTC. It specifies CASSPLQQGVGYTF.

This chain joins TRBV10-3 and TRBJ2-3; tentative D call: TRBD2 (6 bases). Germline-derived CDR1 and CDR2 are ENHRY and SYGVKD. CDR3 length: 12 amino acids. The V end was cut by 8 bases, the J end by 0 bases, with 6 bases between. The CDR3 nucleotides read TGTGCCATCGGGACTAGCACAGATACGCAGTATTTT. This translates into CAIGTSTDTQYF.

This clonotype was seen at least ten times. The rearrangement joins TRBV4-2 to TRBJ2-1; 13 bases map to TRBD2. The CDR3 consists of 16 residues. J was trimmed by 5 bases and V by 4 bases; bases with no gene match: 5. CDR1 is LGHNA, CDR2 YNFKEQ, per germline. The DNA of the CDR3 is TGTGCCAGCAGCCCCCTACTAGCGGGGGGGAACAATGAGCAGTTCTTC. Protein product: CASSPLLAGGNNEQFF.

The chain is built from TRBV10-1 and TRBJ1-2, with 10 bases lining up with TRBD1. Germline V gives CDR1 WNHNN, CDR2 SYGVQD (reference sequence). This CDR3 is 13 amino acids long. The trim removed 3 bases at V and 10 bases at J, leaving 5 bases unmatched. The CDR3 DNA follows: TGCGCCAGCAGTGACAGGGGGACAGGGGTCTACACCTTC. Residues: CASSDRGTGVYTF.

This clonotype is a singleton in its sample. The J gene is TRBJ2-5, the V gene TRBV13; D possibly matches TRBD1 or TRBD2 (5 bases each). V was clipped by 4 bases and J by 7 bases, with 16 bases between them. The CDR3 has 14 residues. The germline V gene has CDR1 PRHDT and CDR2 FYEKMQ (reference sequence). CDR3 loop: CASSSGTAEWTQYF. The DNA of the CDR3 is TGTGCCAGCAGCTCCGGGACGGCTGAATGGACCCAGTACTTC.

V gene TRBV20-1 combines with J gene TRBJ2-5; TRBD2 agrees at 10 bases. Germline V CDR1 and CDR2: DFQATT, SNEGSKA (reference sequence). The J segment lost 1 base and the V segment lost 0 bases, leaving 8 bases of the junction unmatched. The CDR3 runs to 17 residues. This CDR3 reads CSARETSGGGSQETQYF. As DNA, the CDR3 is TGCAGTGCTAGAGAGACCAGCGGGGGGGGGTCCCAAGAGACCCAGTACTTC.

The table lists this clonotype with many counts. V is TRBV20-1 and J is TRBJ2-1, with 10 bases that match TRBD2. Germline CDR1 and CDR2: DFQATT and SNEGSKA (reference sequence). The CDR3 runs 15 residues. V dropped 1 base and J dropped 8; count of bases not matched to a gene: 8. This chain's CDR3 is CSARVAGGPIDEQFF. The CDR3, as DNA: TGCAGTGCTAGAGTAGCGGGGGGCCCCATCGATGAGCAGTTCTTC.